Listed here is a single T cell receptor beta chain. The antigen remains undetermined. This entry is derived from a study of identical twins. Broader study findings: Analyses based on zero insertions could be partly confounded by invariant MAIT and iNKT cells. For monozygotic twins, models underestimated out-of-frame TCR alpha sharing.

A single record per CDR3 protein comes from TCRdb applying MiXCR to the 5' RACE reads. The data show a few hundred thousand distinct CDR3 sequences, roughly 15% seen once. The CDR3 extends over 13 amino acids. Trimming left V 4 bases short and J 6 bases short, with 11 bases between. These data are also associated with another study on yellow fever vaccine responses in identical twins.

The chain is built from TRBV12-3 or TRBV12-4 and TRBJ2-3, with a tentative D call TRBD2 (6 bases). The source material was CD4+ T cells sorted from blood. The clonotype originates from a woman aged 18-29 years in good health. The CDR3 region is CASSSRGRDTQYF. CDR3 coding DNA: TGTGCCAGCAGTTCACGGGGGAGGGATACGCAGTATTTT.